The clone carrying this TCR beta chain was observed a handful of times. Its antigen is not known. The data were taken from a study of high-grade serous ovarian cancer treatment subgroups. Study outcomes and limitations: Repertoire similarity ranged about 0.095 to 0.79 between tumors of one patient. Higher neoantigen levels went with greater TCR clonal relatedness. CDR1 and CDR2 were left unanalyzed; analyses focused on CDR3.

This CDR3 has 14 amino acids. V shed 5 bases and J shed 4 bases, with 14 bases lying between them. The germline V gene has CDR1 SGHTA and CDR2 FQGNSA. The tumor samples were collected prior to definitive surgery or chemotherapy. Clones were sequenced by immunoSEQ multiplex PCR, and TCRdb holds only the in-frame ones, with some missing. The profile shows approximately 9,400 clones, more than 65% of them singletons. The clonotype originates from a human donor with high-grade serous ovarian cancer. Specimen: tumor tissue. The rearrangement joins TRBV7-2 to TRBJ2-5; the D gene could be TRBD1 or TRBD2 (6 bases each). CDR3 protein: CASSPPGGGETQYF. CDR3 DNA: TGTGCCAGCAGCCCCCCAGGAGGGGGAGAGACCCAGTACTTC.